Below, 32 T cell receptor beta chains from the same sample are listed, as sequenced in a study of T cell responses to AZD1222 COVID-19 vaccine. Only in-frame clones appear in the TCRdb table, and some are missing; sequencing was by immunoSEQ multiplex PCR. This sample has approximately 170,000 clones, with roughly 90% found just once. Sequencing used peripheral blood, obtained on day 0 of AZD1222 vaccination. These receptors came from an adult in good health.

V usage is TRBV5-1 and J usage is TRBJ1-2; no clear D gene. Germline CDR1 is SGHRS and CDR2 is YFSETQ. Trimming removed 0 bases at V and 3 bases at J, with 6 bases between. This CDR3 is built from 13 residues. CDR3 residues: CASSLGQDYGYTF. The CDR3 DNA is TGCGCCAGCAGCTTGGGACAAGACTATGGCTACACCTTC.

V is TRBV9 and J is TRBJ1-1, with D unresolved. V lost 3 bases to trimming and J lost 1 base, with 7 bases between them. Germline V CDR1 and CDR2: SGDLS, YYNGEE. The CDR3 spans 13 residues. Here the CDR3 DNA reads TGTGCCAGCAGCGGGACCGAGAACACTGAAGCTTTCTTT. It codes for CASSGTENTEAFF.

The CDR3 protein is CASSLGGYQPQHF. The CDR3 region has the DNA TGTGCCAGCAGCTTGGGTGGATATCAGCCCCAGCATTTT. The chain is built from TRBV5-5 and TRBJ1-5, with D hard to call. Germline V CDR1 and CDR2: SGHKS, YYEKEE (reference sequence). The CDR3 has 13 amino acids. Trimming took 0 bases from V and 5 from J, leaving 6 bases between them.

This chain joins TRBV2 and TRBJ1-1; no clear D gene. CDR3 length equals 14 residues. CDR1 and CDR2 from the germline V gene are SNHLY and FYNNEI. The V and J ends lost 4 bases and 2 bases respectively, with 11 bases between them. The CDR3 DNA reads TGTGCCAGCAGTGCGGTTGACGGTAACACTGAAGCTTTCTTT. This translates into CASSAVDGNTEAFF.

This sequence joins TRBV7-2 and TRBJ1-1; the D is unclear. Per germline, CDR1 SGHTA and CDR2 FQGNSA. The CDR3 runs to 15 residues. V was trimmed by 2 bases and J by 1 base, leaving 11 bases between them. CDR3 sequence (DNA): TGTGCCAGCAGCTTATCTCGACCGCCGAACACTGAAGCTTTCTTT. Amino acid sequence: CASSLSRPPNTEAFF.

This clone was observed once. J is TRBJ2-6 and V is TRBV9, with D perhaps matching TRBD1 (6 bases). Deletions cut 0 bases from V and 2 bases from J, with 6 bases between. The germline V gene encodes CDR1 SGDLS and CDR2 YYNGEE. The CDR3 length is 15 residues. CDR3 coding DNA: TGTGCCAGCAGCGTAGGACAGGCTGGGGCCAACGTCCTGACTTTC. Translated: CASSVGQAGANVLTF. Full variable domain (rest looked up from reference TRBV9 and TRBJ2-6): DSGVTQTPKHLITATGQRVTLRCSPRSGDLSVYWYQQSLDQGLQFLIQYYNGEERAKGNILERFSAQQFPDLHSELNLSSLELGDSALYFCASSVGQAGANVLTFGAGSRLTVL.

V usage is TRBV5-1 and J usage is TRBJ2-1; D call uncertain. This CDR3 region has 11 residues. V was trimmed by 1 base and J by 8 bases, leaving 4 bases between them. Germline CDR1 reads SGHRS; CDR2 reads YFSETQ. The CDR3 protein is CASSLYDEQFF. The CDR3 DNA follows: TGCGCCAGCAGCTTGTATGATGAGCAGTTCTTC.

The V gene is TRBV6-4, the J gene TRBJ2-7; TRBD2 is a possible D gene (5 bases). This CDR3 contains 12 residues. CDR1 and CDR2 (germline): MRHNA, SNTAGT. The V end lost 8 bases, the J end lost 4 bases, and 12 bases lay between the germline ends. For the CDR3, the DNA is TGTGCCAGCCGGGGATCCTTTTACGAGCAGTACTTC. Amino acid sequence: CASRGSFYEQYF.

The chain combines TRBV11-2 with TRBJ2-7, with 7 nucleotides matching TRBD1. In germline, CDR1 is SGHAT, CDR2 FQNNGV. The CDR3 is made up of 14 amino acids. V dropped 3 bases and J dropped 4; count of bases not matched to a gene: 6. The CDR3 here is CASSLRQGAYEQYF. The CDR3 nucleotides are TGTGCCAGCAGCTTGCGACAGGGTGCGTACGAGCAGTACTTC.

This clone came up a few times. The chain links TRBV28 to TRBJ1-4; 11 bases are a match to TRBD1. This CDR3 region has 16 residues. V lost 6 bases, J lost 5 bases, and 8 bases stayed unmatched. Germline assignment: CDR1 MDHEN and CDR2 SYDVKM. In nucleotides, the CDR3 is TGTGCCAGCAGGACCCTCGGGACAGGGGGAAATGAAAAACTGTTTTTT. The encoded protein is CASRTLGTGGNEKLFF.

The V call is TRBV11-3, the J call TRBJ1-6; 9 bases map to TRBD1. The CDR3 covers 15 residues. J was trimmed by 10 bases and V by 0 bases; bases with no gene match: 4. Germline V gene data show CDR1 as SGHNT and CDR2 as YENEEA. CDR3: CASSLEGTGWSPLHF. In nucleotides, the CDR3 is TGTGCCAGCAGCTTAGAGGGGACAGGGTGGTCACCCCTCCACTTT.

The V and J genes are TRBV6-5 and TRBJ1-5; D is uncertain. V was trimmed by 7 bases and J by 3 bases, leaving 10 bases between them. The CDR3 has 13 residues. CDR1 is MNHEY and CDR2 is SVGAGI in the germline V gene. CDR3 nucleotide sequence: TGTGCCAGCAACGGACGGCTCAATCAGCCCCAGCATTTT. Translating gives CASNGRLNQPQHF.

The chain has TRBV6-5 and TRBJ1-6, with a tentative D call TRBD1 (5 bases). Trimming removed 8 bases at V and 7 bases at J, with 18 bases between. There are 15 residues in the CDR3. Germline values: CDR1 MNHEY, CDR2 SVGAGI. The CDR3 here is CASCLLSEGNSPLHF. The CDR3, as DNA: TGTGCCAGCTGTCTCCTATCCGAGGGGAATTCACCCCTCCACTTT.

The chain employs TRBV2 and TRBJ2-1; D gene unclear. Trimming took off 5 bases at V and 6 bases at J, with 14 bases between the two ends. Germline loops: CDR1 SNHLY, CDR2 FYNNEI. The CDR3 extends over 14 amino acids. DNA of the CDR3: TGTGCCAGCAGTTCAACTCTAGTTGGCAATGAGCAGTTCTTC. Its translation is CASSSTLVGNEQFF.

The chain has TRBV27 and TRBJ2-1; a possible D gene is TRBD2 (5 bases). Germline loops: CDR1 MNHEY, CDR2 SMNVEV (reference sequence). The CDR3 runs to 14 residues. Trimming removed 6 bases at V and 6 bases at J, with 15 bases between. CDR3 DNA sequence: TGTGCCAGCAGATTCCCTGGGAGAACCAATGAGCAGTTCTTC. Translation gives CASRFPGRTNEQFF.

This clone was detected only once. V and J are TRBV5-1 and TRBJ1-1; D might be TRBD1 (5 bases). This CDR3 spans 14 amino acids. The V end lost 6 bases, the J end lost 0 bases, and 12 bases lay between the germline ends. Germline-derived CDR1 and CDR2 are SGHRS and YFSETQ. The DNA for the CDR3 is TGCGCCAGCAATCTCGGGGCAATGAACACTGAAGCTTTCTTT. Translating gives CASNLGAMNTEAFF.

This clone was picked up one time. CDR3 amino acids: CASSYPGGGHTEAFF. The CDR3 DNA sequence: TGTGCCAGCAGTTACCCGGGGGGGGGACACACTGAAGCTTTCTTT. The rearrangement links TRBV6-5 to TRBJ1-1, with D possibly TRBD1 on 5 matching bases. This CDR3 is 15 amino acids long. The germline gives CDR1 MNHEY, CDR2 SVGAGI. The ends were cut back, 2 bases at V and 3 bases at J, with 13 bases in the middle.

This CDR3 reads CASRANQANTEAFF. CDR3 coding DNA: TGTGCCAGCAGAGCAAACCAGGCTAACACTGAAGCTTTCTTT. V is TRBV6-5 and J is TRBJ1-1, with no clear D. In germline, CDR1 is MNHEY, CDR2 SVGAGI. This CDR3 contains 14 residues. V gave up 6 bases and J gave up 2 bases, with 13 bases separating them.

This clone has only a few counts. The chain carries TRBV10-3 and TRBJ1-5; a weak D match, TRBD1 (6 bases). V lost 0 bases to trimming and J lost 9 bases, with 15 bases between them. The germline CDR1 and CDR2 sequences are ENHRY and SYGVKD. The CDR3 has 15 amino acids. The chain's CDR3 is CAISESWDISRPQHF. CDR3 in DNA: TGTGCCATCAGTGAGTCTTGGGACATTTCAAGGCCCCAGCATTTT.

The V gene is TRBV7-8, the J gene TRBJ1-1; possibly TRBD1 for D (6 bases). CDR3 length: 14 amino acids. The germline CDR1 and CDR2 sequences are SGHVS and FQNEAQ. The V gene lost 5 bases and the J gene lost 4 bases, with 14 bases spanning the gap. The CDR3 spells CASSPGDTFTEAFF. For the CDR3, the DNA is TGTGCCAGCAGCCCGGGGGACACATTCACTGAAGCTTTCTTT.

J is TRBJ2-7 and V is TRBV3-1 (or the pseudogene TRBV3-2); D gene unclear. Trimming pared 4 bases from V and 2 bases from J, leaving 9 bases between. The CDR3 totals 13 residues. Germline CDR1 and CDR2: LGHDT and YNNKEL (reference sequence). Here the CDR3 DNA reads TGTGCCAGCAGCCGGACCTACACCTACGAGCAGTACTTC. This encodes CASSRTYTYEQYF.

The chain recombines TRBV5-4 with TRBJ2-7, with D possibly matching TRBD1 (5 bases). The CDR3 is made up of 16 amino acids. Trimming took 4 bases from V and 4 from J, leaving 21 bases between them. Germline CDR1 reads SGHNT; CDR2 reads YYREEE (reference sequence). CDR3 sequence (DNA): TGTGCCAGCAGCCTGGCCGCCACAGGATTTGGGTACGAGCAGTACTTC. Protein product: CASSLAATGFGYEQYF.

The V call is TRBV4-2, the J call TRBJ2-7, with TRBD2 matching 9 bases. V trimming: 3 bases; J trimming: 4 bases; junction bases outside the gene matches: 16. Per the germline V gene, CDR1 is LGHNA and CDR2 is YNFKEQ. This CDR3 spans 18 amino acids. The CDR3 loop reads CASSQELAGMGLWYEQYF. CDR3 nucleotides: TGTGCCAGCAGCCAGGAACTAGCGGGTATGGGCCTTTGGTACGAGCAGTACTTC.

CDR3 nucleotides: TGTGCCAGCACTTTCGGACAGGGATGGCTAGCCGGGGAGCTGTTTTTT. Amino acids: CASTFGQGWLAGELFF. The chain carries TRBV28 and TRBJ2-2; 8 bases agree with TRBD1. CDR1 and CDR2 from the germline V gene are MDHEN and SYDVKM. The CDR3 sequence is 16 residues long. The V and J ends lost 7 bases and 6 bases, in that order; junction bases with no gene match: 13.

In this sample, this clone turned up once. This chain connects TRBV30 to TRBJ1-5, with D unclear. This CDR3 comprises 11 residues. Looked up from germline, CDR1 is GTSNPN and CDR2 is SVGIG (reference sequence). The V gene lost 2 bases and the J gene lost 6 bases, with 5 bases spanning the gap. The CDR3 sequence is CAWSSFQPQHF. CDR3 nucleotides: TGTGCCTGGAGTAGTTTTCAGCCCCAGCATTTT.

The rearrangement uses TRBV4-1 and TRBJ2-2; D is perhaps TRBD1 (6 bases). Trimming shortened V by 2 bases and J by 6 bases, and 10 bases separated the two germline ends. This CDR3 comprises 14 residues. The germline V gene encodes CDR1 MGHRA and CDR2 YSYEKL. The DNA of the CDR3 is TGCGCCAGCAGCCAACTAACAGGGCCCGGGGAGCTGTTTTTT. Protein sequence: CASSQLTGPGELFF.

The rearrangement links TRBV4-2 to TRBJ2-3; either TRBD1 or TRBD2 may fit D (5 bases each). V gave up 6 bases and J gave up 2 bases, with 12 bases separating them. Per the germline V gene, CDR1 is LGHNA and CDR2 is YNFKEQ. The CDR3 has 14 amino acids. CDR3 coding DNA: TGTGCCAGCAGTTTAGGGACCACCACAGATACGCAGTATTTT. The encoded protein is CASSLGTTTDTQYF.

The V gene is TRBV19, the J gene TRBJ2-7; D is possibly TRBD1 (5 bases). The V gene's germline CDR1 is LNHDA and CDR2 SQIVND (reference sequence). CDR3 length equals 17 residues. Trimming took off 4 bases at V and 0 bases at J, with 19 bases between the two ends. The CDR3: CASSNGLGHTSSYEQYF. CDR3 sequence (DNA): TGTGCCAGTAGTAATGGCCTAGGACACACCAGCTCCTACGAGCAGTACTTC.

This chain joins TRBV2 and TRBJ2-7; D is possibly TRBD1 (6 bases). With 7 bases removed from V and 0 bases from J, the gap between germline ends came to 13 bases. Looked up from germline, CDR1 is SNHLY and CDR2 is FYNNEI. CDR3 length: 14 residues. Here the CDR3 reads CASTWTVSSYEQYF. In nucleotides, the CDR3 is TGTGCCAGCACTTGGACAGTGAGCTCCTACGAGCAGTACTTC. The variable domain in full, with the rest retrieved from reference TRBV2 and TRBJ2-7, is EPEVTQTPSHQVTQMGQEVILRCVPISNHLYFYWYRQILGQKVEFLVSFYNNEISEKSEIFDDQFSVERPDGSNFTLKIRSTKLEDSAMYFCASTWTVSSYEQYFGPGTRLTVT.

This clone is a singleton in its sample. This chain connects TRBV7-2 to TRBJ2-7; D remains unclear. This CDR3 region has 14 residues. V lost 5 bases to trimming and J lost 6 bases, with 17 bases between them. Germline lookup yields CDR1 SGHTA and CDR2 FQGNSA. The DNA of the CDR3 is TGTGCCAGCAGCCCCGGGCCAGCCCTAGGCGAGCAGTACTTC. The encoded protein is CASSPGPALGEQYF. Looking up the rest from reference TRBV7-2 and TRBJ2-7 gives the full variable domain: GAGVSQSPSNKVTEKGKDVELRCDPISGHTALYWYRQSLGQGLEFLIYFQGNSAPDKSGLPSDRFSAERTGGSVSTLTIQRTQQEDSAVYLCASSPGPALGEQYFGPGTRLTVT.

The chain uses TRBV6-5 and TRBJ2-2; perhaps TRBD1 as D (6 bases). V lost 7 bases, J lost 2 bases, and 14 bases lay in between. There are 15 residues in the CDR3. The germline gives CDR1 MNHEY, CDR2 SVGAGI. The CDR3 is CASTLIGGNTGELFF. The CDR3 DNA is TGTGCCAGCACTCTGATAGGGGGAAACACCGGGGAGCTGTTTTTT.

The genes are TRBV14 and TRBJ1-2, with 7 positions matching TRBD1. The germline V gene has CDR1 SGHDN and CDR2 FVKESK. V lost 2 bases, J lost 3 bases, and 6 bases stayed unmatched. The CDR3 length is 15 residues. The CDR3 spells CASSQFTGTDYGYTF. The CDR3 coding sequence is TGTGCCAGCAGCCAATTCACCGGGACAGACTATGGCTACACCTTC.